This T cell receptor (beta chain) derives from a study of blood T cell repertoires in COVID-19. Participant-reported clinical history was the basis for cohort assignment. The table came from immunoSEQ multiplex PCR; TCRdb's copy has only in-frame clones and leaves some out. The sample shows about 330,000 clones, around 84% of them seen only once. Trimming removed 2 bases from V and 5 bases from J; junction bases left unmatched: 3. Germline assignment: CDR1 SGHTA and CDR2 FQGTGA. CDR3 length: 14 amino acids. Sequencing input: PBMCs or T cells enriched from blood (not recorded which). The TCR sequence derives from a woman aged 18-29 years who had recovered from COVID-19. The V and J genes are TRBV7-3 and TRBJ2-3, with 8 bases fitting TRBD2. In DNA, the CDR3 is TGTGCCAGCAGCTTAGACGGGAGGGTAGATACGCAGTATTTT. This encodes CASSLDGRVDTQYF.